This T cell receptor beta chain derives from a study of cytomegalovirus exposure and HLA in healthy donors. Broader study findings: Being productive about 87% or about 30% of the time was typical of most TCR beta V segments in an earlier analysis.

PCR used 60 Vbeta primers and 13 Jbeta primers. Sequenced by immunoSEQ multiplex PCR; TCRdb stores in-frame clones only, minus some. The table includes 160,000 or so clones, about 72% detected once. On this clone: What it binds is unknown.

CDR1 LGHNA and CDR2 YSLEER come from the germline V gene. V was clipped by 3 bases and J by 8 bases; unmatched bases: 5. The CDR3 consists of 13 residues. Specimen: PBMCs. The sequence was obtained from a human donor in good health. The rearrangement uses TRBV4-3 and TRBJ1-1; TRBD1 agrees at 8 bases. The CDR3 loop is CASSQGRTGEAFF. The CDR3 nucleotides read TGCGCCAGCAGCCAGGGGAGGACAGGGGAAGCTTTCTTT.